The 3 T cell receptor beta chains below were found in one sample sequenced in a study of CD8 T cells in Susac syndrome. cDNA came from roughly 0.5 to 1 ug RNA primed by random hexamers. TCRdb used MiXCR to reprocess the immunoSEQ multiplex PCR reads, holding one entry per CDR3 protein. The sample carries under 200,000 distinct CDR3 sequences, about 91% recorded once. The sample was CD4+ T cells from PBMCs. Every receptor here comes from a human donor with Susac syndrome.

The CDR3 here is CATSRDRTSGRGEKLFF. CDR3 DNA: TGTGCCACCAGCAGAGACCGTACATCGGGCAGAGGTGAAAAACTGTTTTTT. The genes are TRBV15 and TRBJ1-4; D is uncertain. This CDR3 has 17 residues. CDR1 and CDR2 (germline): LNHNV, YYDKDF (reference sequence). V lost 0 bases, J lost 7 bases, and 18 bases lay in between.

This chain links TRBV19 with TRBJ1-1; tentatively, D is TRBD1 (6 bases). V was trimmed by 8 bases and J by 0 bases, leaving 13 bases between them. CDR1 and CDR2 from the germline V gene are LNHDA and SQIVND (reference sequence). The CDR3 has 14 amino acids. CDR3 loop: CASHSGGVNTEAFF. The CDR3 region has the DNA TGTGCCAGTCATTCGGGGGGCGTGAACACTGAAGCTTTCTTT.

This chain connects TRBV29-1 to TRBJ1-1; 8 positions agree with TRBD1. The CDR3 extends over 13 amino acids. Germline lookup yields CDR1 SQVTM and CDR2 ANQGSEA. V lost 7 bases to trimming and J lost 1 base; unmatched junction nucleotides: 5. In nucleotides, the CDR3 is TGCAGCGCCGATGGACAGGGGAACACTGAAGCTTTCTTT. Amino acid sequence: CSADGQGNTEAFF. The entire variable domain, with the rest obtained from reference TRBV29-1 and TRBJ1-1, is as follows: SAVISQKPSRDICQRGTSLTIQCQVDSQVTMMFWYRQQPGQSLTLIATANQGSEATYESGFVIDKFPISRPNLTFSTLTVSNMSPEDSSIYLCSADGQGNTEAFFGQGTRLTVV.